This is a list of T cell receptor beta chains from one sample in a study of T cells after yellow fever vaccination. TCRdb redid the calling of the 5' RACE reads with MiXCR, one entry per CDR3 protein. The data contain some 600,000 distinct CDR3 sequences, around 16% of them singletons. Specimen: PBMCs, collected less than 6 days after the first yellow fever vaccination. The receptors stem from a man aged 18 to 29 who received the YFV17D yellow fever vaccine. Each CDR3 is given with its conserved first and last residue. The order of the fields is CDR3 protein, CDR3 DNA, D gene, V gene, J gene, clone size. D genes are given only for firm matches. Rows give clone size only sometimes, using once, few, many, or a class for an expanded clone.

CDR3: CASIPTTGRERYEQYF
DNA: TGTGCCAGTATACCCACTACGGGCAGGGAACGATACGAGCAGTACTTC
D: .
V: TRBV21-1
J: TRBJ2-7
size: .

CDR3: CASSQATGNEKLFF
DNA: TGTGCCAGCAGCCAAGCTACAGGGAATGAAAAACTGTTTTTT
D: .
V: TRBV4-2
J: TRBJ1-4
size: few

CDR3: CASRTLGEGRQYGYTF
DNA: TGTGCCAGCAGGACACTTGGGGAGGGCAGACAATATGGCTACACCTTC
D: .
V: TRBV5-6
J: TRBJ1-2
size: few

CDR3: CATKPWTVGYEQYF
DNA: TGTGCCACCAAACCCTGGACCGTAGGCTACGAGCAGTACTTC
D: .
V: TRBV28
J: TRBJ2-7
size: few

CDR3: CASSYLADQETQYF
DNA: TGTGCCAGCAGCTACCTAGCGGACCAAGAGACCCAGTACTTC
D: TRBD2
V: TRBV5-6
J: TRBJ2-5
size: few

CDR3: CASSQTGTYYGYTF
DNA: TGTGCCAGCTCACAGACAGGGACGTACTATGGCTACACCTTC
D: TRBD1
V: TRBV18
J: TRBJ1-2
size: .

CDR3: CASSLTQGGNEQFF
DNA: TGTGCCAGCTCACTGACCCAGGGAGGGAATGAGCAGTTCTTC
D: TRBD2
V: TRBV18
J: TRBJ2-1
size: few

CDR3: CASNPPNSYEQYF
DNA: TGTGCCAGTAATCCACCAAATTCCTACGAGCAGTACTTC
D: .
V: TRBV19
J: TRBJ2-7
size: few

CDR3: CASSRHHGGYPGNTIYF
DNA: TGTGCCAGCAGCCGACATCATGGGGGGTATCCTGGAAACACCATATATTTT
D: .
V: TRBV6-1
J: TRBJ1-3
size: few

CDR3: CASSQERPVTPLHF
DNA: TGTGCCAGCAGCCAAGAAAGGCCGGTGACACCCCTCCACTTT
D: .
V: TRBV4-2
J: TRBJ1-6
size: .

CDR3: CASSQGRTGYTF
DNA: TGTGCCAGCAGCCAGGGTAGAACTGGCTACACCTTC
D: .
V: TRBV2
J: TRBJ1-2
size: .

CDR3: CASSTQGTDTQYF
DNA: TGTGCCAGCAGCACTCAGGGCACAGATACGCAGTATTTT
D: .
V: TRBV7-9
J: TRBJ2-3
size: many

CDR3: CASSPREGHTTTEAFF
DNA: TGCGCCAGCAGCCCCCGAGAGGGTCATACTACCACTGAAGCTTTCTTT
D: .
V: TRBV4-1
J: TRBJ1-1
size: many

CDR3: CSVVGLRDSQNEQFF
DNA: TGCAGCGTTGTGGGGTTGAGGGACTCCCAAAATGAGCAGTTCTTC
D: .
V: TRBV29-1
J: TRBJ2-1
size: few

CDR3: CASSRQVDTGELFF
DNA: TGTGCCAGCAGCCGACAGGTTGACACCGGGGAGCTGTTTTTT
D: .
V: TRBV3-1
J: TRBJ2-2
size: .

CDR3: CASSDPRTGLYSPLHF
DNA: TGCGCCAGCAGCGATCCTCGGACAGGTCTTTATTCACCCCTCCACTTT
D: TRBD1
V: TRBV5-1
J: TRBJ1-6
size: few

CDR3: CATSDSTSRGPDTQYF
DNA: TGTGCCACCAGTGATTCGACTAGCAGGGGGCCAGATACGCAGTATTTT
D: .
V: TRBV24-1
J: TRBJ2-3
size: .

CDR3: CASSSAGELDTDTQYF
DNA: TGTGCCAGCAGCTCGGCAGGGGAGTTGGACACAGATACGCAGTATTTT
D: .
V: TRBV7-8
J: TRBJ2-3
size: few

CDR3: CASSPPPGRQDTQYF
DNA: TGTGCCAGCAGCCCACCCCCCGGACGGCAGGATACGCAGTATTTT
D: .
V: TRBV7-9
J: TRBJ2-3
size: .

CDR3: CAISDLTGSVYGYTF
DNA: TGTGCCATCAGTGACCTGACAGGATCAGTTTATGGCTACACCTTC
D: .
V: TRBV10-3
J: TRBJ1-2
size: .

CDR3: CASSLTRGTNEKLFF
DNA: TGTGCCAGCAGTCTGACCAGGGGAACCAATGAAAAACTGTTTTTT
D: .
V: TRBV28
J: TRBJ1-4
size: .

CDR3: CASSPHKGQMDSPLHF
DNA: TGTGCCAGCAGCCCTCACAAGGGGCAAATGGATTCACCCCTCCACTTT
D: .
V: TRBV9
J: TRBJ1-6
size: .

CDR3: CSAGSVGPFGTEAFF
DNA: TGCAGTGCTGGGTCGGTAGGGCCCTTCGGCACTGAAGCTTTCTTT
D: .
V: TRBV20-1
J: TRBJ1-1
size: few

CDR3: CASSRGRTGTGSGYTF
DNA: TGCGCCAGCAGCCGAGGAAGAACCGGGACAGGGAGCGGCTACACCTTC
D: TRBD1
V: TRBV4-3
J: TRBJ1-2
size: few

CDR3: CASARGDSSYNEQFF
DNA: TGTGCCAGCGCCCGGGGGGACAGCTCCTACAATGAGCAGTTCTTC
D: .
V: TRBV9
J: TRBJ2-1
size: many

CDR3: CASSLDLAGGNTDTQYF
DNA: TGTGCCAGCAGCTTGGACCTAGCGGGGGGTAACACAGATACGCAGTATTTT
D: TRBD2
V: TRBV5-4
J: TRBJ2-3
size: .

CDR3: CSARVLSGGATDTQYF
DNA: TGCAGTGCTAGAGTGCTTAGCGGGGGGGCCACAGATACGCAGTATTTT
D: TRBD2
V: TRBV20-1
J: TRBJ2-3
size: .

CDR3: CASSRGGVLKEYGYTF
DNA: TGTGCCAGCTCAAGAGGGGGGGTCCTCAAGGAGTATGGCTACACCTTC
D: .
V: TRBV28
J: TRBJ1-2
size: few

CDR3: CASSYSRGTYGYTF
DNA: TGTGCCAGCAGTTACTCGAGAGGTACCTATGGCTACACCTTC
D: .
V: TRBV6-5
J: TRBJ1-2
size: few

CDR3: CASSPPRIFSTDTQYF
DNA: TGTGCCAGCTCACCACCTAGGATTTTTAGCACAGATACGCAGTATTTT
D: .
V: TRBV18
J: TRBJ2-3
size: many

CDR3: CASRPTSGGGETQYF
DNA: TGTGCCAGCAGGCCCACTAGCGGGGGGGGTGAGACCCAGTACTTC
D: TRBD2
V: TRBV7-8
J: TRBJ2-5
size: many

CDR3: CSASPRGTNQPQHF
DNA: TGCAGTGCCTCCCCACGGGGCACGAATCAGCCCCAGCATTTT
D: .
V: TRBV20-1
J: TRBJ1-5
size: few

CDR3: CASSPPNSGAQETQYF
DNA: TGCGCCAGCAGCCCTCCGAATAGCGGGGCCCAAGAGACCCAGTACTTC
D: TRBD2
V: TRBV5-1
J: TRBJ2-5
size: few

CDR3: CASKKIAGVSYNEQFF
DNA: TGTGCCAGCAAGAAGATAGCGGGGGTCTCCTACAATGAGCAGTTCTTC
D: TRBD2
V: TRBV2
J: TRBJ2-1
size: few

CDR3: CASTLRGADTQYF
DNA: TGTGCCAGCACCTTACGGGGGGCAGATACGCAGTATTTT
D: TRBD2
V: TRBV7-2
J: TRBJ2-3
size: few

CDR3: CSASGPHYEQYF
DNA: TGCAGTGCTAGCGGCCCCCACTACGAGCAGTACTTC
D: .
V: TRBV20-1
J: TRBJ2-7
size: .

CDR3: CASRGQGDNTGELFF
DNA: TGTGCCAGCAGGGGACAGGGTGACAACACCGGGGAGCTGTTTTTT
D: TRBD1
V: TRBV2
J: TRBJ2-2
size: few

CDR3: CASSQGVGYGANVLTF
DNA: TGCGCCAGCAGCCAAGGAGTGGGGTATGGGGCCAACGTCCTGACTTTC
D: .
V: TRBV4-1
J: TRBJ2-6
size: .

CDR3: CASSLLGGGGDTDTQYF
DNA: TGTGCCAGCAGCTTATTAGGGGGCGGGGGGGATACAGATACGCAGTATTTT
D: TRBD2
V: TRBV7-3
J: TRBJ2-3
size: many

CDR3: CASSLTAGIQPQHF
DNA: TGTGCCAGCAGTTTAACCGCAGGGATTCAGCCCCAGCATTTT
D: .
V: TRBV12-3/TRBV12-4
J: TRBJ1-5
size: .